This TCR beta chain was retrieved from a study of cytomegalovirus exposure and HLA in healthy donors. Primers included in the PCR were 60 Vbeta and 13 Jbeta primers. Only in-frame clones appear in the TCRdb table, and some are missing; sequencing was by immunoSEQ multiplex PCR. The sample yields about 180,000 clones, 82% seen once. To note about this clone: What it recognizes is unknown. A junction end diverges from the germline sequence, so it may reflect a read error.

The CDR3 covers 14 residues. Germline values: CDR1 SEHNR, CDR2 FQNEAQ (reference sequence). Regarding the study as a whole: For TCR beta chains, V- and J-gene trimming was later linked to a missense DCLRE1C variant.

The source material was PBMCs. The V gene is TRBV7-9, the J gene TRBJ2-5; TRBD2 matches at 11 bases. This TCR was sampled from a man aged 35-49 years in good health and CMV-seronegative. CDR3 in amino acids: CSSSLAGGLETQYF. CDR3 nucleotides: TGTTCCAGCAGCTTAGCGGGGGGGCTGGAGACCCAGTACTTC.